The rows below give T cell receptor beta chains drawn from one sample of a study of blood T cells in healthy people across ages. Using its own MiXCR run on the 5' RACE reads, TCRdb lists one record per CDR3 protein. The table lists about 1.8 million distinct CDR3 sequences, just under 50% of them singletons. The sequenced sample was blood. The receptors stem from a woman between 40 and 50 years old in good health. Each CDR3 is given with its conserved first and last residue. Each record gives: D gene, J gene, clone size, V gene, CDR3 protein, CDR3 DNA. A D gene is named only where the DNA matches it firmly. Expanded clones are given a class, and other clones once, few, many or no size at all.

D: TRBD2; J: TRBJ2-7; size: .; V: TRBV28; CDR3: CASSELPGLATVHEQYF; DNA: TGTGCCAGCAGTGAACTACCGGGACTAGCTACGGTGCACGAGCAGTACTTC
D: .; J: TRBJ2-7; size: .; V: TRBV7-2; CDR3: CASSPYGTRSYNEQYF; DNA: TGTGCCAGCAGCCCCTATGGAACGCGTAGTTACAATGAGCAGTACTTC
D: .; J: TRBJ2-1; size: .; V: TRBV9; CDR3: CASSGAGLVDNEQFF; DNA: TGTGCCAGCAGCGGAGCTGGGCTGGTGGACAATGAGCAGTTCTTC
D: .; J: TRBJ2-3; size: .; V: TRBV6-2/TRBV6-3; CDR3: CASSSYPSTDTQYF; DNA: TGTGCCAGCAGTTCTTACCCTAGCACAGATACGCAGTATTTT
D: .; J: TRBJ1-4; size: .; V: TRBV4-2; CDR3: CASSQDFEKLFF; DNA: TGTGCCAGCAGCCAAGATTTTGAAAAACTGTTTTTT
D: TRBD1; J: TRBJ1-5; size: .; V: TRBV12-3/TRBV12-4; CDR3: CASSRPRGQVAYSNQPQHF; DNA: TGTGCCAGCAGCCGACCGCGGGGACAGGTCGCCTATAGCAATCAGCCCCAGCATTTT
D: .; J: TRBJ2-3; size: .; V: TRBV21-1; CDR3: CASSGRDRVGADTQYF; DNA: TGTGCCAGCAGCGGACGGGACAGGGTCGGTGCAGATACGCAGTATTTT
D: TRBD1; J: TRBJ2-6; size: few; V: TRBV6-1; CDR3: CASSATGDPGANVLTF; DNA: TGTGCCAGCAGTGCTACAGGGGATCCTGGGGCCAACGTCCTGACTTTC
D: .; J: TRBJ2-6; size: .; V: TRBV12-3/TRBV12-4; CDR3: CASTRASGASVLTF; DNA: TGTGCCAGCACGAGGGCCTCTGGGGCCAGCGTCCTGACTTTC
D: TRBD1; J: TRBJ1-2; size: few; V: TRBV4-2; CDR3: CASSQARTGGYGYTF; DNA: TGTGCCAGCAGCCAGGCCCGGACAGGGGGCTATGGCTACACCTTC
D: .; J: TRBJ1-1; size: .; V: TRBV11-1; CDR3: CASSFLGGEAFF; DNA: TGTGCCAGCAGCTTCCTCGGGGGTGAAGCTTTCTTT
D: .; J: TRBJ2-1; size: .; V: TRBV6-5; CDR3: CASSSPTGASYNEQFF; DNA: TGTGCCAGCAGTTCACCGACGGGGGCCTCCTACAATGAGCAGTTCTTC
D: TRBD2; J: TRBJ2-3; size: few; V: TRBV7-2; CDR3: CASSPRTSAVDTQYF; DNA: TGTGCCAGCAGCCCCAGGACTAGCGCCGTAGATACGCAGTATTTT
D: .; J: TRBJ1-2; size: .; V: TRBV6-2/TRBV6-3; CDR3: CASSYPGRSNYGYTF; DNA: TGTGCCAGCAGTTACCCGGGACGGTCTAACTATGGCTACACCTTC
D: .; J: TRBJ1-2; size: .; V: TRBV7-8; CDR3: CASSLVQEGYGYTF; DNA: TGTGCCAGCAGCTTAGTACAGGAAGGCTACGGCTACACCTTC
D: .; J: TRBJ2-7; size: .; V: TRBV2; CDR3: CASRTNHRVTYEQYF; DNA: TGTGCCAGTCGAACTAATCACCGCGTTACCTACGAGCAGTACTTC
D: .; J: TRBJ2-6; size: few; V: TRBV7-2; CDR3: CASRLMSLGAGANVLTF; DNA: TGTGCCAGCAGACTAATGTCTTTGGGGGCTGGGGCCAACGTCCTGACTTTC
D: TRBD1; J: TRBJ1-2; size: .; V: TRBV12-3/TRBV12-4; CDR3: CASSRDRVSGYTF; DNA: TGTGCCAGCAGTCGGGACAGGGTCTCTGGCTACACCTTC
D: .; J: TRBJ1-4; size: .; V: TRBV6-5; CDR3: CASAAPGEKLFF; DNA: TGTGCCAGCGCCGCACCTGGGGAAAAACTGTTTTTT
D: TRBD2; J: TRBJ2-7; size: .; V: TRBV20-1; CDR3: CSAALGGWPSPSYEQYF; DNA: TGCAGTGCTGCCTTGGGGGGGTGGCCCTCACCCTCCTACGAGCAGTACTTC
D: TRBD1; J: TRBJ2-2; size: .; V: TRBV6-1; CDR3: CASSPTGEVWELFF; DNA: TGTGCCAGCAGCCCGACAGGGGAGGTGTGGGAGCTGTTTTTT
D: .; J: TRBJ2-3; size: .; V: TRBV20-1; CDR3: CSARTGGIDTQYF; DNA: TGCAGTGCCCGGACTGGGGGGATAGATACGCAGTATTTT
D: TRBD1; J: TRBJ1-2; size: .; V: TRBV29-1; CDR3: CSVEPSQGGDYGYTF; DNA: TGCAGCGTTGAACCTAGCCAGGGGGGGGACTATGGCTACACCTTC